These 10 T cell receptor beta chains share one sample of origin, sequenced in a study of blood T cell repertoires in COVID-19. Assay: immunoSEQ multiplex PCR; the TCRdb copy retains only in-frame clones and omits some. This table has more than 200,000 clones, 75% to 95% appearing once. The material sequenced was PBMCs or T cells enriched from blood (not recorded which). These receptors originate from a woman aged 18-35 years who had recovered from COVID-19.

The genes are TRBV6-5 and TRBJ2-1, with 9 positions matching TRBD2. The CDR3 is 15 residues long. CDR1 and CDR2 (germline): MNHEY, SVGAGI. V was clipped by 6 bases and J by 10 bases; unmatched bases: 13. In DNA form, the CDR3 reads TGTGCCAGCAGGCCAATCGCGGGAGGGATCTGGGAGCAGTTCTTC. Amino acids: CASRPIAGGIWEQFF.

The chain combines TRBV9 with TRBJ1-2, with 7 bases matching TRBD1. J gave up 9 bases and V 1 base, and 6 bases lay outside the gene matches. Germline lookup yields CDR1 SGDLS and CDR2 YYNGEE. The CDR3 runs 13 residues. The CDR3 region has the DNA TGTGCCAGCAGCGTAAGCGACAGGGCCAGCTACACCTTC. It yields the protein CASSVSDRASYTF.

This clone was found once. This chain connects TRBV5-1 to TRBJ1-2; TRBD1 might be the D (5 bases). Deletions cut 2 bases from V and 5 bases from J, with 10 bases between. The length of the CDR3 is 13 residues. Germline V lookup: CDR1 SGHRS, CDR2 YFSETQ. This CDR3 is CASSFSQGYGYTF. CDR3 DNA sequence: TGCGCCAGCAGCTTCAGTCAGGGATATGGCTACACCTTC.

This clone is a singleton in its sample. The chain employs TRBV28 and TRBJ2-7, with D unresolved. Germline-derived CDR1 and CDR2 are MDHEN and SYDVKM. V dropped 6 bases and J dropped 0 bases, with 12 bases sitting between them. The CDR3 has 14 amino acids. The CDR3 DNA reads TGTGCCAGCAGCCCCCCACAGACCTCCTACGAGCAGTACTTC. This codes for CASSPPQTSYEQYF.

This sequence joins TRBV2 and TRBJ1-2; 8 nucleotides line up with TRBD1. This CDR3 has 15 amino acids. Germline V gene sequence: CDR1 SNHLY, CDR2 FYNNEI. V lost 6 bases to trimming and J lost 6 bases; unmatched junction nucleotides: 12. CDR3 DNA sequence: TGTGCCAGCAGACTAACAAGACAGGGGTCGGATGGCTACACCTTC. Encoded protein: CASRLTRQGSDGYTF. The variable domain in full, completed from reference TRBV2 and TRBJ1-2, reads EPEVTQTPSHQVTQMGQEVILRCVPISNHLYFYWYRQILGQKVEFLVSFYNNEISEKSEIFDDQFSVERPDGSNFTLKIRSTKLEDSAMYFCASRLTRQGSDGYTFGSGTRLTVV.

The V and J genes are TRBV18 and TRBJ1-4; 9 bases align to TRBD1. This CDR3 has 16 residues. V lost 2 bases, J lost 8 bases, and 9 bases stayed unmatched. In germline, CDR1 is KGHSH, CDR2 LQKENI. The DNA of the CDR3 is TGTGCCAGCTCACCAGATCTACAGGGGGCAGGCGAAAAACTGTTTTTT. Translated: CASSPDLQGAGEKLFF.

This clone was seen only a few times. The J gene is TRBJ2-2, the V gene TRBV7-6, with a tentative D call TRBD2 (5 bases). Trimming stripped 6 bases from V and 2 bases from J, with 13 bases between. Germline CDR1 and CDR2: SGHVS and FNYEAQ. This CDR3 contains 15 residues. The CDR3 protein is CASRPVRTNTGELFF. Written as DNA, the CDR3 is TGTGCCAGCAGACCAGTGAGGACTAACACCGGGGAGCTGTTTTTT.

The genes are TRBV18 and TRBJ1-3, with D unresolved. In germline, CDR1 is KGHSH, CDR2 LQKENI. CDR3 length: 15 amino acids. Trimming took off 3 bases at V and 0 bases at J, with 9 bases between the two ends. The CDR3, as DNA: TGTGCCAGCTCACCGGGAGAGTACTCTGGAAACACCATATATTTT. Protein: CASSPGEYSGNTIYF.

The table lists this clone with a count of one. The chain couples TRBV9 to TRBJ2-7, with 10 bases lining up with TRBD1. Losses at the gene ends were 4 bases for V and 0 bases for J; bases not matched to a gene: 4. The V gene's germline CDR1 is SGDLS and CDR2 YYNGEE. CDR3 length: 15 residues. Here the CDR3 reads CASSTRDRGSYEQYF. DNA for the CDR3: TGTGCCAGCAGCACCCGGGACAGGGGCTCCTACGAGCAGTACTTC.

This chain joins TRBV7-8 and TRBJ1-5; D not resolved. Trimming took off 1 base at V and 5 bases at J, with 12 bases between the two ends. Germline CDR1 SGHVS, CDR2 FQNEAQ. This CDR3 comprises 15 residues. CDR3 sequence (DNA): TGTGCCAGCAGCTTAGATTACAGCGGCGATCAGCCCCAGCATTTT. The encoded protein is CASSLDYSGDQPQHF. Together with reference TRBV7-8 and TRBJ1-5, the CDR3 gives the full variable domain: GAGVSQSPRYKVAKRGQDVALRCDPISGHVSLFWYQQALGQGPEFLTYFQNEAQLDKSGLPSDRFFAERPEGSVSTLKIQRTQQEDSAVYLCASSLDYSGDQPQHFGDGTRLSIL.